This T cell receptor beta chain is from a study of cytomegalovirus exposure and HLA in healthy donors. Overall study results and limits: A later analysis, which compared TCR beta chains of equal frequency, found the HLA-associated ones more clonally expanded. A cluster of highly shared sequence variants was likely a sequencing artifact.

In the PCR, 60 Vbeta and 13 Jbeta primers were used. The repertoire was sequenced with immunoSEQ multiplex PCR; TCRdb's copy has only in-frame clones and lacks some. The sample shows 63,000 or so clones, around four fifths of them seen only once. It was healthy bone marrow donors who served as donors. This clone was recorded only once. The antigen remains undetermined. Trimming stripped 2 bases from V and 2 bases from J, with 15 bases between. The CDR3 spans 16 residues. In germline, CDR1 is MNHEY, CDR2 SVGAGI. Material: PBMCs. The rearrangement joins TRBV6-5 to TRBJ1-1; D unclear. This receptor was identified in a woman aged 25 to 39 in good health and CMV-seropositive. The CDR3 loop reads CASSYLVVRPNTEAFF. The DNA of the CDR3 is TGTGCCAGCAGTTACCTCGTAGTGCGCCCAAACACTGAAGCTTTCTTT.